This T cell receptor beta chain was sequenced during a study of T cell changes during pregnancy in multiple sclerosis. Clones were sequenced by immunoSEQ multiplex PCR, and TCRdb holds only the in-frame ones, with some missing. The table shows 85,000 to 130,000 clones, with 85% to 95% occurring only once. This TCR derives from a female donor with multiple sclerosis, enrolled in a pregnancy study. The sequences come from peripheral blood, collected after pregnancy.

In DNA form, the CDR3 reads TGTGCCAGCAGCAAAGGTGGATGTCGGGGGGCGCCTAATGGCTACACCTTC. This translates into CASSKGGCRGAPNGYTF. The J gene is TRBJ1-2, the V gene TRBV21-1. TRBV21-1 is a pseudogene segment. The CDR3 consists of 17 residues.